Listed below are T cell receptor beta chains from one sample, sequenced in a study of cytomegalovirus exposure and HLA in healthy donors. The repertoire was sequenced with immunoSEQ multiplex PCR; TCRdb's copy has only in-frame clones and lacks some. The sample has about 130,000 clones; 88% are singletons. The sample comprised PBMCs. Every receptor here comes from a man aged 25-40 years in good health and CMV-seronegative. Each CDR3 is given with its conserved first and last residue. The order of the fields is CDR3 protein, CDR3 DNA, J gene, clone size, V gene, D gene. The D gene is left open where the match is weak. Some rows mark clone size as missing; the rest say once, few, many or name a class of expanded clone.

CDR3 protein: CASSEFSSGTGVGYTF
CDR3 DNA: TGCGCCAGCAGTGAGTTTAGTTCGGGGACAGGGGTCGGCTACACCTTC
J gene: TRBJ1-2
clone size: .
V gene: TRBV10-2
D gene: TRBD1

CDR3 protein: CACSGGAEAFF
CDR3 DNA: TGTGCCTGCTCGGGAGGTGCTGAAGCTTTCTTT
J gene: TRBJ1-1
clone size: once
V gene: TRBV10-3
D gene: .

CDR3 protein: CASSRTLPSGEETQYF
CDR3 DNA: TGTGCCAGCAGCCGCACACTACCATCCGGGGAAGAGACCCAGTACTTC
J gene: TRBJ2-5
clone size: .
V gene: TRBV11-2
D gene: .

CDR3 protein: CASSHRGGGTGELFF
CDR3 DNA: TGTGCCAGCAGCCACCGAGGGGGTGGCACCGGGGAGCTGTTTTTT
J gene: TRBJ2-2
clone size: .
V gene: TRBV7-3
D gene: .

CDR3 protein: CASSFHRRLQYF
CDR3 DNA: TGTGCCAGCAGCTTCCACAGGAGATTACAGTACTTC
J gene: TRBJ2-7
clone size: .
V gene: TRBV12-1
D gene: .

CDR3 protein: CASSSRDSSIYSNQPQHF
CDR3 DNA: TGTGCCAGCAGCTCAAGGGACAGTAGTATTTATAGCAATCAGCCCCAGCATTTT
J gene: TRBJ1-5
clone size: .
V gene: TRBV7-9
D gene: TRBD1

CDR3 protein: CASSLGQGMLETQYF
CDR3 DNA: TGCGCCAGCAGCTTGGGACAGGGAATGTTGGAGACCCAGTACTTC
J gene: TRBJ2-5
clone size: .
V gene: TRBV5-1
D gene: TRBD1

CDR3 protein: CASSKAGSAYEQYF
CDR3 DNA: TGTGCCAGTAGTAAAGCAGGTTCGGCCTACGAGCAGTACTTC
J gene: TRBJ2-7
clone size: .
V gene: TRBV19
D gene: .

CDR3 protein: CASSSGTGGSRYTIYF
CDR3 DNA: TGTGCCAGCAGTTCCGGGACAGGCGGTTCTCGGTACACCATATATTTT
J gene: TRBJ1-3
clone size: .
V gene: TRBV28
D gene: TRBD1

CDR3 protein: CASSYRGERDTEAFF
CDR3 DNA: TGTGCCAGCAGTTACCGTGGAGAAAGAGACACTGAAGCTTTCTTT
J gene: TRBJ1-1
clone size: .
V gene: TRBV6-6
D gene: .

CDR3 protein: CASSIVGGNSVYNEQFF
CDR3 DNA: TGTGCCAGTAGTATAGTGGGGGGGAATTCGGTCTACAATGAGCAGTTCTTC
J gene: TRBJ2-1
clone size: .
V gene: TRBV19
D gene: TRBD2

CDR3 protein: CASSQGLPDTQYF
CDR3 DNA: TGCGCCAGCAGCCAGGGGCTCCCAGATACGCAGTATTTT
J gene: TRBJ2-3
clone size: .
V gene: TRBV4-3
D gene: .

CDR3 protein: CASSHLAQPLEFEQYF
CDR3 DNA: TGTGCCAGCAGCCATCTAGCGCAGCCCTTAGAGTTCGAGCAGTACTTC
J gene: TRBJ2-7
clone size: .
V gene: TRBV5-6
D gene: .

CDR3 protein: CASSPGLAGVQSYEQYF
CDR3 DNA: TGTGCCAGCAGTCCGGGACTAGCGGGAGTGCAGTCCTACGAGCAGTACTTC
J gene: TRBJ2-7
clone size: .
V gene: TRBV2
D gene: TRBD2

CDR3 protein: CASSLSSGRIYNEQFF
CDR3 DNA: TGTGCCAGCAGCTTATCTAGCGGGAGGATTTACAATGAGCAGTTCTTC
J gene: TRBJ2-1
clone size: .
V gene: TRBV11-3
D gene: TRBD2

CDR3 protein: CASTNTGNVGQPQHF
CDR3 DNA: TGTGCCAGCACGAACACAGGGAATGTGGGTCAGCCCCAGCATTTT
J gene: TRBJ1-5
clone size: .
V gene: TRBV18
D gene: .

CDR3 protein: CASSLGLAGSAGLYEQYF
CDR3 DNA: TGCGCCAGCAGCTTGGGGTTAGCGGGGAGCGCGGGCTTATACGAGCAGTACTTC
J gene: TRBJ2-7
clone size: .
V gene: TRBV5-1
D gene: TRBD2

CDR3 protein: CSVESGTSGRGTQYF
CDR3 DNA: TGCAGCGTTGAATCGGGGACTAGCGGGAGAGGGACCCAGTACTTC
J gene: TRBJ2-5
clone size: .
V gene: TRBV29-1
D gene: TRBD2

CDR3 protein: CASSSRTGGPYNEQFF
CDR3 DNA: TGTGCCAGCAGCTCTCGGACAGGGGGACCCTACAATGAGCAGTTCTTC
J gene: TRBJ2-1
clone size: .
V gene: TRBV11-2
D gene: TRBD1

CDR3 protein: CASSYLAGGPVGELFF
CDR3 DNA: TGTGCCAGCAGTTACCTAGCGGGAGGGCCCGTCGGGGAGCTGTTTTTT
J gene: TRBJ2-2
clone size: .
V gene: TRBV6-5
D gene: TRBD2

CDR3 protein: CASSYSPRELTYEQYF
CDR3 DNA: TGTGCCAGCAGTTACTCACCGCGGGAGTTAACCTACGAGCAGTACTTC
J gene: TRBJ2-7
clone size: .
V gene: TRBV6-6
D gene: TRBD2

CDR3 protein: CASSFRGNTEAFF
CDR3 DNA: TGTGCCAGCAGCTTTCGGGGGAACACTGAAGCTTTCTTT
J gene: TRBJ1-1
clone size: .
V gene: TRBV13
D gene: .

CDR3 protein: CAISESGRVGRAEAFF
CDR3 DNA: TGTGCCATCAGTGAGTCAGGTCGGGTGGGGAGGGCTGAAGCTTTCTTT
J gene: TRBJ1-1
clone size: .
V gene: TRBV10-3
D gene: .

CDR3 protein: CASGPGLAGAADEQFF
CDR3 DNA: TGTGCTAGTGGTCCGGGACTAGCGGGGGCGGCGGATGAGCAGTTCTTC
J gene: TRBJ2-1
clone size: .
V gene: TRBV12-5
D gene: TRBD2

CDR3 protein: CASSYLAGDYLETQYF
CDR3 DNA: TGTGCCAGCAGCTACCTAGCGGGAGATTATTTGGAGACCCAGTACTTC
J gene: TRBJ2-5
clone size: .
V gene: TRBV7-9
D gene: TRBD2

CDR3 protein: CASSSGMGGHGDTQYF
CDR3 DNA: TGTGCCAGCAGCTCCGGAATGGGAGGACACGGGGATACGCAGTATTTT
J gene: TRBJ2-3
clone size: .
V gene: TRBV14
D gene: .

CDR3 protein: CASSLTGSSMHEQYF
CDR3 DNA: TGTGCCAGCAGCTTAACGGGTAGCAGCATGCACGAGCAGTACTTC
J gene: TRBJ2-7
clone size: .
V gene: TRBV7-9
D gene: .

CDR3 protein: CASSATGGTGNTIYF
CDR3 DNA: TGCGCCAGCAGCGCAACAGGGGGAACTGGAAACACCATATATTTT
J gene: TRBJ1-3
clone size: .
V gene: TRBV5-1
D gene: TRBD1

CDR3 protein: CASSQEYEQYF
CDR3 DNA: TGCGCCAGCAGCCAGGAATACGAGCAGTACTTC
J gene: TRBJ2-7
clone size: .
V gene: TRBV5-1
D gene: .

CDR3 protein: CASRATGSYEQYF
CDR3 DNA: TGCGCCAGCAGGGCAACAGGTTCCTACGAGCAGTACTTC
J gene: TRBJ2-7
clone size: .
V gene: TRBV4-1
D gene: .

CDR3 protein: CASSQVLPNTGELFF
CDR3 DNA: TGCGCCAGCAGCCAAGTACTACCGAACACCGGGGAGCTGTTTTTT
J gene: TRBJ2-2
clone size: once
V gene: TRBV4-3
D gene: .

CDR3 protein: CASSEAPPGTSGPYNEQFF
CDR3 DNA: TGTGCCAGCAGTGAAGCTCCCCCTGGGACTAGCGGCCCCTACAATGAGCAGTTCTTC
J gene: TRBJ2-1
clone size: once
V gene: TRBV2
D gene: TRBD2

CDR3 protein: CASSQLQGVTEAFF
CDR3 DNA: TGCGCCAGCAGCCAATTACAGGGGGTCACTGAAGCTTTCTTT
J gene: TRBJ1-1
clone size: .
V gene: TRBV4-1
D gene: TRBD1

CDR3 protein: CASSSSGVLTYEQYF
CDR3 DNA: TGTGCCAGCAGCTCATCAGGGGTTTTAACCTACGAGCAGTACTTC
J gene: TRBJ2-7
clone size: few
V gene: TRBV5-6
D gene: .

CDR3 protein: CASSRSGMNSPLHF
CDR3 DNA: TGTGCCAGCTCCCGGTCGGGGATGAATTCACCCCTCCACTTT
J gene: TRBJ1-6
clone size: .
V gene: TRBV18
D gene: .

CDR3 protein: CATGQGPNQPQHF
CDR3 DNA: TGTGCCACAGGACAGGGGCCCAATCAGCCCCAGCATTTT
J gene: TRBJ1-5
clone size: few
V gene: TRBV6-5
D gene: TRBD1

CDR3 protein: CASSPRTGPSGANVLTF
CDR3 DNA: TGTGCCAGCAGCCCCCGGACAGGACCCTCTGGGGCCAACGTCCTGACTTTC
J gene: TRBJ2-6
clone size: once
V gene: TRBV7-6
D gene: TRBD1

CDR3 protein: CASSQAPTDNQPQHF
CDR3 DNA: TGCGCCAGCAGCCAAGCGCCGACAGACAATCAGCCCCAGCATTTT
J gene: TRBJ1-5
clone size: .
V gene: TRBV4-1
D gene: .

CDR3 protein: CASSWDTNYGYTF
CDR3 DNA: TGTGCCAGCAGCTGGGACACTAACTATGGCTACACCTTC
J gene: TRBJ1-2
clone size: few
V gene: TRBV5-5
D gene: .

CDR3 protein: CASSLADRVGEAFF
CDR3 DNA: TGCGCCAGCAGCTTGGCAGACAGGGTCGGTGAAGCTTTCTTT
J gene: TRBJ1-1
clone size: .
V gene: TRBV5-1
D gene: TRBD1

CDR3 protein: CASSSTGSSYNEQFF
CDR3 DNA: TGTGCCAGCAGCTCAACAGGTAGCTCCTACAATGAGCAGTTCTTC
J gene: TRBJ2-1
clone size: .
V gene: TRBV11-2
D gene: .

CDR3 protein: CASSHGQGAFYGYTF
CDR3 DNA: TGTGCCAGCAGCCACGGACAGGGGGCTTTTTATGGCTACACCTTC
J gene: TRBJ1-2
clone size: .
V gene: TRBV5-6
D gene: TRBD1

CDR3 protein: CASSELGGGNTEAFF
CDR3 DNA: TGTGCCAGCAGTGAATTAGGGGGCGGAAACACTGAAGCTTTCTTT
J gene: TRBJ1-1
clone size: few
V gene: TRBV25-1
D gene: TRBD1